One and the same sample provided the 32 T cell receptor beta chains below, sequenced in a study of blood T cells in healthy people across ages. With a J-beta primer mix and a sample-barcoded 5' primer, a second PCR ran about 7 to 12 cycles. TCRdb re-analysed the 5' RACE reads in MiXCR, keeping a single row per CDR3 protein. This table holds over a million distinct CDR3 sequences, about 42% found once. Sequenced: blood. The receptors stem from a woman aged 18-29 years in good health.

The gene calls are TRBV28 and TRBJ1-2; possibly TRBD1 for D (5 bases). With 3 bases removed from V and 1 base from J, the gap between germline ends came to 12 bases. Germline CDR1 reads MDHEN; CDR2 reads SYDVKM. This CDR3 spans 15 amino acids. CDR3 in DNA: TGTGCCAGCAGTTTTAGGGGCAATGGTAACTATGGCTACACCTTC. It translates to CASSFRGNGNYGYTF.

The V gene is TRBV7-9, the J gene TRBJ2-7, with unresolved D. Germline loops: CDR1 SEHNR, CDR2 FQNEAQ (reference sequence). V lost 6 bases and J lost 7, with 22 bases in between. The CDR3 spans 15 residues. The CDR3 DNA reads TGTGCCAGCAGTTTCTATCAGCGCAGAGTAGCTGAGCAGTACTTC. Translated: CASSFYQRRVAEQYF.

This clonotype was detected only a few times. This chain uses TRBV3-1 with TRBJ1-2; no clear D gene. CDR1 is LGHDT, CDR2 YNNKEL, per germline (reference sequence). V shed 0 bases and J shed 8 bases, with 10 bases lying between them. The CDR3 spans 13 residues. The CDR3 loop is CASSQDWGYGYTF. The CDR3 bases are TGTGCCAGCAGCCAAGACTGGGGATACGGCTACACCTTC.

In this sample, this clonotype turned up once. The CDR3 sequence: CASSPPSVVEAFF. The CDR3 nucleotides are TGTGCCAGCTCACCGCCGTCGGTAGTAGAGGCTTTCTTT. The genes are TRBV18 and TRBJ1-1; D ambiguous. Trimming cost V 3 bases and J 11 bases, with 16 bases left between them. Germline values: CDR1 KGHSH, CDR2 LQKENI. This CDR3 contains 13 residues.

V gene TRBV27 combines with J gene TRBJ2-3; 7 nucleotides align to TRBD2. This CDR3 has 16 residues. Trimming took 3 bases from V and 0 from J; bases not matched to a gene: 6. Germline V gene lookup returns CDR1 MNHEY and CDR2 SMNVEV (reference sequence). In DNA, the CDR3 is TGTGCCAGCAGTTTCCTAGAGCGGGACAGCACAGATACGCAGTATTTT. It translates to CASSFLERDSTDTQYF.

J is TRBJ2-5 and V is TRBV12-3 or TRBV12-4; the match to TRBD2 covers 8 bases. The J call is uncertain, as TRBJ2-1 better fits the DNA end. The CDR3 is 14 amino acids. Here the CDR3 DNA reads TGTGCCAGCAGTTTTTTAGCGGGACAAGAGACCCAGTTCTTC. Encoded protein: CASSFLAGQETQFF.

This clonotype came up a few times. The chain is built from TRBV7-2 and TRBJ2-1; possibly TRBD1 or TRBD2 for D (6 bases each). Trimming shortened V by 3 bases and J by 3 bases, and 12 bases separated the two germline ends. Per germline, CDR1 SGHTA and CDR2 FQGNSA. The CDR3 is 15 amino acids. The CDR3 here is CASSLGGSHYNEQFF. The CDR3 DNA sequence: TGTGCCAGCAGCTTGGGGGGCTCACACTACAATGAGCAGTTCTTC.

V usage is TRBV27 and J usage is TRBJ1-2, with D tentatively TRBD1 (5 bases). The V end lost 2 bases, the J end lost 9 bases, and 19 bases lay between the germline ends. This CDR3 contains 15 residues. Germline V lookup: CDR1 MNHEY, CDR2 SMNVEV (reference sequence). Here the CDR3 DNA reads TGTGCCAGCAGTTTAGAATACAGGACCACTATGAGCTACACCTTC. Protein product: CASSLEYRTTMSYTF.

The rearrangement uses TRBV28 and TRBJ2-2, with 8 nucleotides matching TRBD2. This CDR3 has 17 amino acids. Germline assignment: CDR1 MDHEN and CDR2 SYDVKM. J gave up 2 bases and V 3 bases, and 8 bases lay outside the gene matches. The CDR3 loop reads CASSFRGGLANTGELFF. The CDR3, as DNA: TGTGCCAGCAGTTTTAGGGGCGGACTAGCAAACACCGGGGAGCTGTTTTTT. Full variable domain (missing parts from reference TRBV28 and TRBJ2-2): DVKVTQSSRYLVKRTGEKVFLECVQDMDHENMFWYRQDPGLGLRLIYFSYDVKMKEKGDIPEGYSVSREKKERFSLILESASTNQTSMYLCASSFRGGLANTGELFFGEGSRLTVL.

This rearrangement joins TRBV10-3 to TRBJ2-7; D remains unclear. Germline V gene data show CDR1 as ENHRY and CDR2 as SYGVKD. The CDR3 has 13 amino acids. The V end lost 3 bases, the J end lost 7 bases, and 13 bases lay between the germline ends. Here the CDR3 DNA reads TGTGCCATCAGTGAAGTTGTATACAATGAGCAGTACTTC. It translates to CAISEVVYNEQYF.

Here the CDR3 reads CSVRVSQETQYF. CDR3 in DNA: TGCAGCGTCCGAGTCAGTCAAGAGACCCAGTACTTC. The J gene is TRBJ2-5, the V gene TRBV29-1; the D is unclear. The V gene's germline CDR1 is SQVTM and CDR2 ANQGSEA. With 6 bases removed from V and 2 bases from J, the gap between germline ends came to 10 bases. The CDR3 runs 12 residues.

The J gene is TRBJ2-2, the V gene TRBV6-6; D possibly corresponds to TRBD1 (5 bases). This CDR3 is 15 amino acids long. Between the trimmed V and J ends, which lost 1 base and 7 bases, there was a span of 13 bases. Germline V CDR1 and CDR2: MNHNY, SVGAGI (reference sequence). This chain's CDR3 is CASSYYRTPSGELFF. CDR3 bases: TGTGCCAGCAGTTACTACAGGACACCTAGCGGGGAGCTGTTTTTT.

V is TRBV20-1 and J is TRBJ2-7, with 7 bases aligning to TRBD1. The CDR3 contains 14 residues. V gave up 0 bases and J gave up 2 bases; unmatched junction bases: 4. Germline V gene data show CDR1 as DFQATT and CDR2 as SNEGSKA (reference sequence). CDR3 nucleotide sequence: TGCAGTGCTAGAGACCGACAGGGAGCCTACGAGCAGTACTTC. Protein: CSARDRQGAYEQYF.

This clonotype was detected only a few times. The rearrangement uses TRBV7-2 and TRBJ1-1, with unresolved D. V lost 3 bases, J lost 1 base, and 9 bases lay in between. The CDR3 has 14 amino acids. Germline values: CDR1 SGHTA, CDR2 FQGNSA. This CDR3 is CASSFYQANTEAFF. The CDR3 coding sequence is TGTGCCAGCAGCTTTTATCAGGCGAACACTGAAGCTTTCTTT.

The gene calls are TRBV4-3 and TRBJ1-4; the D is unclear. The CDR3 is 15 amino acids. Trimming cost V 2 bases and J 0 bases, with 7 bases left between them. Germline-derived CDR1 and CDR2 are LGHNA and YSLEER. The CDR3 here is CASSQSTATNEKLFF. The CDR3 DNA sequence: TGCGCCAGCAGCCAATCGACGGCAACTAATGAAAAACTGTTTTTT.

The chain has TRBV7-2 and TRBJ2-1, with D hard to call. The CDR3 is 12 amino acids. Looked up from germline, CDR1 is SGHTA and CDR2 is FQGNSA. V dropped 5 bases and J dropped 11 bases, with 13 bases sitting between them. CDR3 amino acids: CASSLENGKQFF. CDR3 in DNA: TGTGCCAGCAGCCTCGAGAACGGTAAGCAGTTCTTC.

The rearrangement joins TRBV12-3 or TRBV12-4 to TRBJ2-3; D gene unclear. Trimming removed 6 bases from V and 4 bases from J, with 14 bases in between. CDR3 length equals 14 residues. The CDR3 spells CASRPGVGADTQYF. The CDR3 DNA reads as TGTGCCAGCAGACCTGGGGTGGGCGCAGATACGCAGTATTTT.

This clonotype was found a few times. The V call is TRBV11-2, the J call TRBJ2-5; no clear D gene. Trimming pared 1 base from V and 3 bases from J, leaving 12 bases between. Germline lookup yields CDR1 SGHAT and CDR2 FQNNGV. The CDR3 totals 15 residues. The CDR3 spells CASSLVGSKKETQYF. In nucleotides, the CDR3 is TGTGCCAGCAGCTTAGTTGGCAGCAAAAAAGAGACCCAGTACTTC.

CDR3: CASSQTQTYGYTF. CDR3 nucleotides: TGCGCCAGCAGCCAGACCCAAACCTATGGCTACACCTTC. The V call is TRBV4-1, the J call TRBJ1-2; D not certain. The CDR3 spans 13 residues. The germline gives CDR1 MGHRA, CDR2 YSYEKL. V lost 3 bases and J lost 4, with 9 bases in between.

The chain employs TRBV7-9 and TRBJ2-3, with a weak D call TRBD1 (5 bases). The CDR3 loop spans 14 amino acids. The V gene's germline CDR1 is SEHNR and CDR2 FQNEAQ (reference sequence). The V end was cut by 3 bases, the J end by 5 bases, with 12 bases between. CDR3 amino acids: CASSFSRAEDTQYF. The CDR3 bases are TGTGCCAGCAGCTTTTCCAGGGCGGAAGATACGCAGTATTTT.

CDR3 DNA sequence: TGTGCCAGCAGTTTTTTTGGCTTCAATCAGCCCCAGCATTTT. It yields the protein CASSFFGFNQPQHF. The V and J genes are TRBV2 and TRBJ1-5; D gene uncertain. Germline V gene lookup returns CDR1 SNHLY and CDR2 FYNNEI. CDR3 length equals 14 residues. The ends were cut back, 5 bases at V and 3 bases at J, with 11 bases in the middle.

V and J are TRBV4-2 and TRBJ2-1, with 9 bases that match TRBD2. The DNA matches TRBJ2-7 better at its end, which makes the J call doubtful. CDR1 and CDR2 (germline): LGHNA, YNFKEQ. This CDR3 is 18 amino acids long. The CDR3 region is CASSQDPSGGSSYNEQYF. In nucleotides, the CDR3 is TGTGCCAGCAGCCAAGATCCGAGCGGGGGGAGCTCCTACAATGAGCAGTACTTC.

This chain uses TRBV27 with TRBJ2-1; weak D call: TRBD1 (7 bases). CDR1 is MNHEY, CDR2 SMNVEV, per germline (reference sequence). The CDR3 totals 16 residues. The germline V and J ends were trimmed by 5 bases and 9 bases, with 23 bases remaining between them. The CDR3 is CASSPGGSLRRSEQFF. DNA of the CDR3: TGTGCCAGCAGTCCAGGGGGGTCCCTCAGGAGGAGTGAGCAGTTCTTC.

This clonotype occurred a few times. CDR3 bases: TGCAGCGGGGGGGGACTGAACACCGGGGAGCTGTTTTTT. This translates into CSGGGLNTGELFF. This rearrangement joins TRBV29-1 to TRBJ2-2; 7 bases are a match to TRBD2. The CDR3 extends over 13 amino acids. The trim removed 7 bases at V and 1 base at J, leaving 3 bases unmatched. Germline lookup yields CDR1 SQVTM and CDR2 ANQGSEA.

The V gene is TRBV5-1, the J gene TRBJ1-1, with D perhaps TRBD1 (5 bases). CDR1 is SGHRS, CDR2 YFSETQ, per germline. CDR3 size: 17 residues. The germline V and J ends were trimmed by 4 bases and 2 bases, with 21 bases remaining between them. The CDR3 DNA is TGCGCCAGCAGCCCCGGGGGTGGCAGGGTGATTAACACTGAAGCTTTCTTT. Protein product: CASSPGGGRVINTEAFF.

This clonotype was observed a few times. The gene calls are TRBV7-9 and TRBJ1-2, with a weak D call TRBD1 (6 bases). The germline V gene encodes CDR1 SEHNR and CDR2 FQNEAQ (reference sequence). V was clipped by 5 bases and J by 6 bases, with 19 bases between them. The CDR3 spans 15 residues. This chain's CDR3 is CASSRLGTPHDGYTF. The DNA for the CDR3 is TGTGCCAGCAGCCGTCTCGGGACACCCCATGATGGCTACACCTTC.

The V and J genes are TRBV4-1 and TRBJ2-2; D assignment may be TRBD1 or TRBD2 (5 bases each). Per the germline V gene, CDR1 is MGHRA and CDR2 is YSYEKL. V gave up 0 bases and J gave up 3 bases, with 17 bases separating them. The CDR3 sequence is 18 residues long. As DNA, the CDR3 is TGCGCCAGCAGCCAAGACGGGGCGGGCATAAGGGACACCGGGGAGCTGTTTTTT. This sequence encodes CASSQDGAGIRDTGELFF.

This sequence joins TRBV30 and TRBJ2-7; 10 bases map to TRBD1. Germline CDR1 reads GTSNPN; CDR2 reads SVGIG (reference sequence). This CDR3 is built from 14 residues. The CDR3 here is CACELGQGVYEQYF. The CDR3 coding sequence is TGTGCATGTGAACTAGGACAGGGGGTCTACGAGCAGTACTTC.

This chain uses TRBV27 with TRBJ2-7, with a weak D call TRBD2 (5 bases). V was shortened by 8 bases and J by 11 bases, with 22 bases between the two germline ends. The CDR3 spans 13 residues. CDR1 MNHEY and CDR2 SMNVEV come from the germline V gene (reference sequence). The chain's CDR3 is CASRLKRASREYF. CDR3 coding DNA: TGTGCCAGCCGCCTCAAAAGGGCTAGCCGAGAGTACTTC.

The chain combines TRBV7-8 with TRBJ2-5, with 10 bases matching TRBD1. This CDR3 has 14 amino acids. CDR1 SGHVS and CDR2 FQNEAQ come from the germline V gene. The junction had 8 bases not matched to a gene; V was cut back by 9 bases and J by 4 bases. The CDR3, as DNA: TGTGCCAGTCTCCGGGACAGGGGAGGAGAGACCCAGTACTTC. This codes for CASLRDRGGETQYF.

V gene TRBV10-3 combines with J gene TRBJ1-5; TRBD1 aligns across 8 bases. Germline CDR1 ENHRY, CDR2 SYGVKD. The ends lost 5 bases at V and 3 bases at J; junction bases unmatched: 3. This CDR3 contains 14 residues. The CDR3 coding sequence is TGTGCCATCAGTCCGACAGGGGACAATCAGCCCCAGCATTTT. Protein: CAISPTGDNQPQHF.

The chain has TRBV25-1 and TRBJ2-6; D unresolved. Trimming left V 4 bases short and J 1 base short, with 14 bases between. The CDR3 totals 17 residues. Germline lookup yields CDR1 MGHDK and CDR2 SYGVNS. In DNA form, the CDR3 reads TGTGCCAGCAGTGGGTTCGGCTCGGCGTCTGGGGCCAACGTCCTGACTTTC. It yields the protein CASSGFGSASGANVLTF.